A single sample gave rise to the 25 T cell receptor beta chains below, sequenced in a study of blood T cell repertoires in COVID-19. Generated by immunoSEQ multiplex PCR, the TCRdb table keeps only in-frame clones and is missing some. The table includes 20,000 to 30,000 clones, around 89% detected once. The source material was peripheral blood. The receptors shown here come from a man between 65 and 79 years old with acute or convalescent COVID-19.

The J gene is TRBJ2-3, the V gene TRBV7-9; TRBD2 aligns across 7 bases. The germline V gene encodes CDR1 SEHNR and CDR2 FQNEAQ (reference sequence). The CDR3 length is 13 residues. After removal of 8 bases from V and 3 bases from J, the junction contained 5 bases not matched to a gene. The CDR3 loop is CASGGSGTDTQYF. The DNA for the CDR3 is TGTGCCAGCGGCGGGAGCGGGACAGATACGCAGTATTTT.

The CDR3 loop reads CASSLARDRYYNEQFF. In DNA, the CDR3 is TGTGCCAGCAGCTTAGCCCGAGACAGATACTACAATGAGCAGTTCTTC. The chain uses TRBV11-2 and TRBJ2-1; possible D gene TRBD1, 5 bases. V lost 1 base to trimming and J lost 3 bases, with 13 bases between them. The CDR3 has 16 amino acids. Germline V gene data show CDR1 as SGHAT and CDR2 as FQNNGV.

The chain couples TRBV5-5 to TRBJ1-6, with 7 positions matching TRBD1. Looked up from germline, CDR1 is SGHKS and CDR2 is YYEKEE (reference sequence). The CDR3 has 15 residues. Trimming removed 4 bases from V and 9 bases from J; junction bases left unmatched: 10. This CDR3 is CASSQGGPRGSPLHF. The CDR3 DNA follows: TGTGCCAGCAGCCAGGGGGGCCCGCGGGGTTCACCCCTCCACTTT.

This clone was seen once. The gene calls are TRBV12-3 or TRBV12-4 and TRBJ2-7, with D perhaps matching TRBD1 (6 bases). The V and J ends lost 5 bases and 5 bases respectively, with 13 bases between them. CDR3 length: 13 amino acids. The CDR3 sequence: CASSPYRVHEQYF. The CDR3, as DNA: TGTGCCAGCAGTCCTTACAGGGTCCACGAGCAGTACTTC.

V gene TRBV7-9 combines with J gene TRBJ2-1, with 11 bases identical to TRBD2. CDR3 length: 14 amino acids. Germline values: CDR1 SEHNR, CDR2 FQNEAQ (reference sequence). The V gene end was trimmed by 9 bases and the J gene end by 6 bases; junction bases not matched to a gene: 7. In DNA form, the CDR3 reads TGTGCCAGTCACAAACTAGCGGGGGTCAATGAGCAGTTCTTC. Its translation: CASHKLAGVNEQFF.

J is TRBJ1-6 and V is TRBV2, with 8 bases matching TRBD1. Germline CDR1 SNHLY, CDR2 FYNNEI. The trim removed 9 bases at V and 9 bases at J, leaving 7 bases unmatched. This CDR3 is 13 amino acids long. The CDR3 loop is CASQQGVGSPLHF. The CDR3 nucleotides read TGTGCCAGTCAACAGGGGGTTGGTTCACCCCTCCACTTT.

The chain carries TRBV6-2 or TRBV6-3 and TRBJ1-1; 8 positions agree with TRBD1. The CDR3 loop spans 14 amino acids. Trimming cost V 2 bases and J 6 bases; bases outside gene matches: 5. Germline assignment: CDR1 MNHEY and CDR2 SVGEGT. CDR3 in amino acids: CASSYPGTGSEAFF. In DNA, the CDR3 is TGTGCCAGCAGTTACCCTGGGACAGGATCTGAAGCTTTCTTT.

The chain recombines TRBV19 with TRBJ2-1; 10 bases align to TRBD1. This CDR3 has 16 amino acids. CDR1 is LNHDA, CDR2 SQIVND, per germline (reference sequence). The trim removed 6 bases at V and 7 bases at J, leaving 12 bases unmatched. The CDR3 DNA reads as TGTGCCAGTAGGAAGGAGCCGGGACAGGGGTCAAATGAGCAGTTCTTC. Protein: CASRKEPGQGSNEQFF.

The chain has TRBV19 and TRBJ2-6; D gene unclear. Germline assignment: CDR1 LNHDA and CDR2 SQIVND (reference sequence). Trimming shortened V by 4 bases and J by 1 base, and 8 bases separated the two germline ends. The CDR3 is 15 amino acids. The CDR3 sequence: CASSNQQSGANVLTF. The CDR3 region has the DNA TGTGCCAGTAGTAATCAACAGTCTGGGGCCAACGTCCTGACTTTC.

The chain is built from TRBV6-5 and TRBJ2-5, with D maybe TRBD1 (6 bases). The germline CDR1 and CDR2 sequences are MNHEY and SVGAGI. Trimming shortened V by 4 bases and J by 6 bases, and 18 bases separated the two germline ends. CDR3 length: 15 residues. CDR3 sequence reads: CASSSPITGSQTQYF. The DNA of the CDR3 is TGTGCCAGCAGTTCCCCTATCACAGGGAGTCAGACCCAGTACTTC.

The rearrangement links TRBV18 to TRBJ2-7; TRBD1 aligns across 9 bases. This CDR3 has 13 residues. V shed 6 bases and J 5 bases; nucleotides not matched to a gene: 5. Germline CDR1 reads KGHSH; CDR2 reads LQKENI. CDR3 DNA sequence: TGTGCCAGCTCGCCCCGGGACAGGGACGAGCAGTACTTC. Its protein product is CASSPRDRDEQYF.

The rearrangement uses TRBV19 and TRBJ1-5; D possibly corresponds to TRBD1 (5 bases). V was cut by 7 bases and J by 4 bases, with 17 bases left in between. CDR1 and CDR2 (germline): LNHDA, SQIVND (reference sequence). This CDR3 spans 15 amino acids. The CDR3 coding sequence is TGTGCCAGTATTGAACCAGGGTTCCCTAATCAGCCCCAGCATTTT. It is translated as CASIEPGFPNQPQHF.

The chain employs TRBV9 and TRBJ1-4, with TRBD1 matching 8 bases. Germline V lookup: CDR1 SGDLS, CDR2 YYNGEE. V lost 1 base to trimming and J lost 7 bases; unmatched junction nucleotides: 3. The CDR3 runs 14 residues. The CDR3 region has the DNA TGTGCCAGCAGCGTACCCGACAGGGGTGAAAAACTGTTTTTT. Protein sequence: CASSVPDRGEKLFF.

This clone was picked up one time. The rearrangement links TRBV15 to TRBJ1-5; 12 nucleotides align to TRBD1. The CDR3 consists of 19 residues. With 1 base clipped from V and 4 bases from J, the junction kept 11 bases outside the gene matches. Germline CDR1 is LNHNV and CDR2 is YYDKDF (reference sequence). This chain's CDR3 is CATSRGLGTGGNVNQPQHF. For the CDR3, the DNA is TGTGCCACCAGCAGAGGGCTAGGGACAGGGGGCAATGTTAATCAGCCCCAGCATTTT.

The gene calls are TRBV7-9 and TRBJ2-1; 7 bases align to TRBD1. Germline loops: CDR1 SEHNR, CDR2 FQNEAQ (reference sequence). V gave up 4 bases and J gave up 5 bases; unmatched junction bases: 2. This CDR3 spans 13 amino acids. CDR3 DNA sequence: TGTGCCAGCAGCTGGGGGACAGACAATGAGCAGTTCTTC. Encoded protein: CASSWGTDNEQFF.

V is TRBV19 and J is TRBJ2-3; 8 nucleotides agree with TRBD1. Germline CDR1 and CDR2: LNHDA and SQIVND (reference sequence). The ends lost 8 bases at V and 0 bases at J; junction bases unmatched: 10. CDR3 length equals 16 residues. In DNA form, the CDR3 reads TGTGCCAGTTCCCACGGACAGGGCAAGAGCACAGATACGCAGTATTTT. As protein: CASSHGQGKSTDTQYF.

This sequence joins TRBV5-4 and TRBJ2-2, with a weak D call TRBD1 (6 bases). The ends were cut back, 2 bases at V and 5 bases at J, with 10 bases in the middle. CDR1 is SGHNT, CDR2 YYREEE, per germline (reference sequence). The CDR3 has 14 amino acids. CDR3 residues: CASSLYRATGELFF. In nucleotides, the CDR3 is TGTGCCAGCAGCTTATACAGGGCTACCGGGGAGCTGTTTTTT.

The CDR3 spells CASSDPGLNYGYTF. As DNA, the CDR3 is TGTGCCAGCAGTGACCCAGGGCTGAACTATGGCTACACCTTC. The chain links TRBV2 to TRBJ1-2; D may be TRBD1 (5 bases). There are 14 residues in the CDR3. Germline CDR1 and CDR2: SNHLY and FYNNEI. V dropped 3 bases and J dropped 2 bases, with 10 bases sitting between them. Using reference TRBV2 and TRBJ1-2 for the parts outside the CDR3, the full variable domain is EPEVTQTPSHQVTQMGQEVILRCVPISNHLYFYWYRQILGQKVEFLVSFYNNEISEKSEIFDDQFSVERPDGSNFTLKIRSTKLEDSAMYFCASSDPGLNYGYTFGSGTRLTVV.

J is TRBJ1-2 and V is TRBV5-4; maybe TRBD1 (5 bases). The CDR3 length is 11 residues. V was shortened by 7 bases and J by 8 bases, with 12 bases between the two germline ends. The germline gives CDR1 SGHNT, CDR2 YYREEE (reference sequence). The CDR3 DNA reads as TGTGCCAGCGCAGGGAATTTAGGCTACACCTTC. Translating gives CASAGNLGYTF. Together with reference TRBV5-4 and TRBJ1-2, the CDR3 gives the full variable domain: ETGVTQSPTHLIKTRGQQVTLRCSSQSGHNTVSWYQQALGQGPQFIFQYYREEENGRGNFPPRFSGLQFPNYSSELNVNALELDDSALYLCASAGNLGYTFGSGTRLTVV.

This clone was picked up a small number of times. This chain uses TRBV6-5 with TRBJ2-1, with 10 bases aligning to TRBD2. The germline V gene encodes CDR1 MNHEY and CDR2 SVGAGI. CDR3 length equals 15 residues. J lost 8 bases, V lost 2 bases, and 6 bases had no gene match. In DNA form, the CDR3 reads TGTGCCAGCAGTTACGCTAGCGGGAGAATCGATGAGCAGTTCTTC. This translates into CASSYASGRIDEQFF.

CDR3 coding DNA: TGTGCCAGTACGGGGGATCGAAACACCATATATTTT. Its protein product is CASTGDRNTIYF. The chain links TRBV19 to TRBJ1-3; possibly TRBD1 for D (5 bases). Trimming shortened V by 7 bases and J by 5 bases, and 9 bases separated the two germline ends. Germline CDR1 and CDR2: LNHDA and SQIVND (reference sequence). The CDR3 has 12 residues.

V and J are TRBV15 and TRBJ1-1, with D possibly being TRBD1 (5 bases). This CDR3 region has 13 residues. Trimming stripped 5 bases from V and 6 bases from J, with 13 bases between. Germline CDR1 reads LNHNV; CDR2 reads YYDKDF (reference sequence). CDR3 nucleotide sequence: TGTGCCACCAGCTTCCGCCGGGGGTCTGAAGCTTTCTTT. Protein: CATSFRRGSEAFF.

This sequence joins TRBV2 and TRBJ1-2; TRBD1 agrees at 8 bases. The CDR3 loop spans 12 amino acids. The ends lost 7 bases at V and 6 bases at J; junction bases unmatched: 4. In germline, CDR1 is SNHLY, CDR2 FYNNEI. In DNA form, the CDR3 reads TGTGCCAGCACTACGACAGGGGATGGCTACACCTTC. This codes for CASTTTGDGYTF.

The chain employs TRBV7-2 and TRBJ2-5; 9 bases are a match to TRBD2. The V gene's germline CDR1 is SGHTA and CDR2 FQGNSA. This CDR3 has 17 residues. Germline trimming cut 1 base from V and 2 bases from J; bases unmatched to any gene: 8. CDR3 residues: CASSLVSSTSGQETQYF. CDR3 bases: TGTGCCAGCAGCTTAGTTTCCTCGACTAGCGGTCAAGAGACCCAGTACTTC.

V is TRBV7-9 and J is TRBJ2-7, with D maybe TRBD2 (5 bases). CDR3 length: 13 residues. Per the germline V gene, CDR1 is SEHNR and CDR2 is FQNEAQ (reference sequence). The V and J ends lost 1 base and 6 bases respectively, with 10 bases between them. The CDR3 spells CASSLVSSGEQYF. CDR3 in DNA: TGTGCCAGCAGCTTAGTGTCGAGCGGCGAGCAGTACTTC.